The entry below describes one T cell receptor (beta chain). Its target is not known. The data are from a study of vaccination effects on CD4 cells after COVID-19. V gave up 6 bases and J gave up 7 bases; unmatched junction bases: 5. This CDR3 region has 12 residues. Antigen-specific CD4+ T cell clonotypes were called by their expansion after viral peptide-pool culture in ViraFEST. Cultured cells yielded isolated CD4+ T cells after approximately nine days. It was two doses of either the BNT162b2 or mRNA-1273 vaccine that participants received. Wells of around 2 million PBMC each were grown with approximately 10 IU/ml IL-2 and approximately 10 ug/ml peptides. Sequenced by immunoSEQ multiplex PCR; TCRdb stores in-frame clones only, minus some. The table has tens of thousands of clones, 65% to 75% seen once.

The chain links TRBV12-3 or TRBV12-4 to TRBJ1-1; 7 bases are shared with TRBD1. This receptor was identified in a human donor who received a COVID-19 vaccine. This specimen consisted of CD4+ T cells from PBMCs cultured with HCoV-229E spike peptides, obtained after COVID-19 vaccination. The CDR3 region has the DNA TGTGCCAGCAGCGCCCCAGGGGGTGAAGCTTTCTTT. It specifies CASSAPGGEAFF.